At least ten counts were recorded for the clone carrying this TCR beta chain. The antigen is not known. CDR1 and CDR2 from the germline V gene are SGHKS and YYEKEE (reference sequence). Trimming left V 0 bases short and J 5 bases short, with 11 bases between. This CDR3 region has 14 residues. The sample belongs to a study of T cells in Graves' hyperthyroidism and ophthalmopathy. General study findings and limits: In validation, the model predicted ophthalmopathy. These predictions came a median approximately 5.9 months before onset.

The investigators amplified TCR beta CDR3 regions from RNA transcripts. The primer set for the first-round RT-PCR of the TCR CDR3 was HTBI. TCRdb reprocessed the multiplex PCR reads via MiXCR and lists one record per CDR3 protein. The table includes over 250,000 distinct CDR3 sequences, about 20% detected once. This TCR came from a man aged 25-45 years with Graves' ophthalmopathy. Specimen: blood. This chain joins TRBV5-5 and TRBJ1-1; D perhaps matches TRBD1 (6 bases). The CDR3 DNA is TGTGCCAGCAGCTTGGGAGGGGGGCAGACTGAAGCTTTCTTT. This codes for CASSLGGGQTEAFF.